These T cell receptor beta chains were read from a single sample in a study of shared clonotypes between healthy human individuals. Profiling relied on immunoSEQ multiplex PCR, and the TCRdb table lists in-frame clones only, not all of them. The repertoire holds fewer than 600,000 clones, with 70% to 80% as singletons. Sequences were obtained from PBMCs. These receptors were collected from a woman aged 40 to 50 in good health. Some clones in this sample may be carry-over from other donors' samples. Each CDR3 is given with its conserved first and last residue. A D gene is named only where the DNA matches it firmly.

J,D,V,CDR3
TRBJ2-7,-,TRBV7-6,CASSLVSGSYEQYF
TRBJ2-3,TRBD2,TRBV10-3,CAISTGGSDTQYF
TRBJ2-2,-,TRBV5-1,CASSFANTGELFF
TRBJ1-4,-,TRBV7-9,CASSSSGKINEKLFF
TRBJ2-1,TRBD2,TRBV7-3,CASSLVGTSENNEQFF
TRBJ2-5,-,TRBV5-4,CASSSGEAGQETQYF
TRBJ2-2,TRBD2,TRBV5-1,CASSLVSGSNTGELFF
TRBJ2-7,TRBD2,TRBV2,CASKTGGRSYEQYF
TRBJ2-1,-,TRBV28,CASSLPVSSYNEQFF
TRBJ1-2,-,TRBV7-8,CASSSMTLAGGYTF
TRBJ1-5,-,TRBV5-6,CASSLAISSQPQHF
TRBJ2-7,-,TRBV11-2,CASSLDRVSYEQYF
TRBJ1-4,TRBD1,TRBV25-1,CASSLISGQAEKLFF
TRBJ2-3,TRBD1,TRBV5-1,CASSLQGSDTQYF
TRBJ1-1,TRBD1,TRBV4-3,CASSLRGQGAEAFF
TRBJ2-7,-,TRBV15,CATSRGVDESYEQYF
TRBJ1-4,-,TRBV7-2,CASSPVLGSRGKLFF
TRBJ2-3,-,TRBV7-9,CASMGDTQYF
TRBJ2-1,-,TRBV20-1,CSAAANNEQFF
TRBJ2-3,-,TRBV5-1,CASSFGQKGTDTQYF
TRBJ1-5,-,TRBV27,CASTHVDQPQHF
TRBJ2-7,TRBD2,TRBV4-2,CASSQYLAGGPYEQYF
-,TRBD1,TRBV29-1,CSVEGTGSDYEQYF
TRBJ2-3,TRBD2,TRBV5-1,CASSPGLADTDTQYF
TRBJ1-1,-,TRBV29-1,CSVGVAGNTEVFF
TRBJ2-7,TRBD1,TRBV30,CAWRNSGQGGEQYF
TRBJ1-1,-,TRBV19,CASSIHPSGDTEAFF
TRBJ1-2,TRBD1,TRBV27,CASSPTRDRATYGYTF
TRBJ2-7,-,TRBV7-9,CASSLELAPYEQYF
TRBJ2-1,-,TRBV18,CASSPLGPSQFNEQFF
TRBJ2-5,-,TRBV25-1,CASSDSGQTQETQYF
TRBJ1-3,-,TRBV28,CASTPGGGPGNTIYF
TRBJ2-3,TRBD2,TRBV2,CASSEVLAGGADTQYF
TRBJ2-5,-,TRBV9,CASSVSREPQETQYF
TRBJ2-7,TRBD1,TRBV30,CAWRGQGNEQYF
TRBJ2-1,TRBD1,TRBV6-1,CASSGRDRSYNEQFF
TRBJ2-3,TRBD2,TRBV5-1,CASSTPGLGTDTQYF
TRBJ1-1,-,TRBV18,CASSPNLGDTEAFF
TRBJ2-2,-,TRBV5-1,CATGGAIQGELFF
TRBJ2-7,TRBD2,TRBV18,CASSPSGIHYEQYF
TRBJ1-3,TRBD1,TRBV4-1,CASSQPRDSGNTIYF
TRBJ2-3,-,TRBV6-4,CASSDLGLSTDTQYF
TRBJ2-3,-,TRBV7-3,CASSFSGGNPDTQYF